This T cell receptor beta chain was sequenced during a study of regulatory T cells in long-lasting Graves disease. Study context: Graves' patients, diagnosed recently, had received antithyroid drugs under 3 months.

Study results and limitations: Persistent patients had more shared public clonotypes (about 2,800) than new patients (966). Persistent disease favored TRBV28, TRBJ1-2 and TRBJ2-5.

Sequencing libraries for TCR beta were prepared with iRepertoire HTBI primers and Arm-PCR of CDR3 regions. TCRdb re-derived calls from the multiplex PCR reads in MiXCR, one entry per CDR3 protein. The sample yields 200,000 to 300,000 distinct CDR3 sequences, over 20% seen once. Time point of the sample: newly diagnosed GD, antithyroid drugs for less than 3 months. Following extraction of RNA from PBMCs, that RNA was used to make the TCR library. Xi'an, China, was home to the endocrinology department that provided patients. Points on this clonotype: Its antigen is as yet unknown.

The CDR3 extends over 11 amino acids. In germline, CDR1 is SQVTM, CDR2 ANQGSEA. The V end lost 4 bases, the J end lost 8 bases, and 11 bases lay between the germline ends. The source material was peripheral blood mononuclear cells (PBMCs), sampled at new diagnosis, from a patient treated with antithyroid drugs. The TCR sequence derives from a female donor with Graves disease. The chain carries TRBV29-1 and TRBJ1-2; no reliable D call. This CDR3 is CSVVAVGGYTF. The CDR3 nucleotides are TGCAGCGTTGTGGCGGTTGGGGGCTACACCTTC.